The source of this T cell receptor beta chain is a study of Graves' ophthalmopathy and Graves' hyperthyroidism. Study results and caveats: Also, most clonotypes expanded in the thyroid above 0.001 frequency appeared in blood.

In its sample, this clonotype was seen a few times. What it binds is not known. From germline, CDR1 is SGHNT and CDR2 YYREEE (reference sequence). Deletions cut 1 base from V and 4 bases from J, with 2 bases between. This CDR3 comprises 12 residues. TCR beta CDR3 amplification used RNA transcripts. Following a first-round RT-PCR that used HTBI primers, a second-round multiplex PCR was carried out. One entry per CDR3 protein, called by TCRdb with MiXCR from the multiplex PCR reads. The sample holds about 410,000 distinct CDR3 sequences, around 20% seen once. This chain joins TRBV5-4 and TRBJ1-4; D ambiguous. The sequenced sample consisted of peripheral blood. The origin of this receptor is a woman under 30 with Graves' ophthalmopathy. CDR3 residues: CASSLNNEKLFF. CDR3 in DNA: TGTGCCAGCAGCTTGAATAATGAAAAACTGTTTTTT.